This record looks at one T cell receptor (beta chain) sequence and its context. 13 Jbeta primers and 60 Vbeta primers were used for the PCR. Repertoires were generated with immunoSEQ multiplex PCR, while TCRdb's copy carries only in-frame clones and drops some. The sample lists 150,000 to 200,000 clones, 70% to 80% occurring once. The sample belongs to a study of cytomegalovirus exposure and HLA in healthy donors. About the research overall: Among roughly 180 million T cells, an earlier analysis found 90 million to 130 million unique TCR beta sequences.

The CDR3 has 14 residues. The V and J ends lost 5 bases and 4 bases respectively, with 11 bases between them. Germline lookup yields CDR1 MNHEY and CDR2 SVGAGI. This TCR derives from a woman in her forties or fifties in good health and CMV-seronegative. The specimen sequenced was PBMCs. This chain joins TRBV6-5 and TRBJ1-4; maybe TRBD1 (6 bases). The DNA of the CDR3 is TGTGCCAGCAGTCAGGGGTGGGGTAATGAAAAACTGTTTTTT. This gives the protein CASSQGWGNEKLFF.